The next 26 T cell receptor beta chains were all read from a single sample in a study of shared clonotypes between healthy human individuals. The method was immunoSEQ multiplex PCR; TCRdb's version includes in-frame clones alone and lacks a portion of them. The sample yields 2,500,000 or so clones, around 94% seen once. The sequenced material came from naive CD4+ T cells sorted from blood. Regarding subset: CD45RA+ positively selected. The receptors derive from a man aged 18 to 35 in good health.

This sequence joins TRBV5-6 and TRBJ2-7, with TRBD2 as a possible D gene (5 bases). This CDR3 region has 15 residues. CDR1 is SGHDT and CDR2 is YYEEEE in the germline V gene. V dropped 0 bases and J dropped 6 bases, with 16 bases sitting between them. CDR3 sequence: CASSLVGSSTGEQYF. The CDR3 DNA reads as TGTGCCAGCAGCTTGGTGGGGAGTAGTACCGGCGAGCAGTACTTC. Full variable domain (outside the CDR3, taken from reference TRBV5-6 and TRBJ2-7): DAGVTQSPTHLIKTRGQQVTLRCSPKSGHDTVSWYQQALGQGPQFIFQYYEEEERQRGNFPDRFSGHQFPNYSSELNVNALLLGDSALYLCASSLVGSSTGEQYFGPGTRLTVT.

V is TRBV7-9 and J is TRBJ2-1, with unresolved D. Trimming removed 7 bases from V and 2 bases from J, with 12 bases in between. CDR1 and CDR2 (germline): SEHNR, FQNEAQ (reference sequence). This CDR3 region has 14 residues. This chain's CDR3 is CASKGLDPYNEQFF. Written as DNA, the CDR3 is TGTGCCAGCAAAGGGCTAGATCCCTACAATGAGCAGTTCTTC.

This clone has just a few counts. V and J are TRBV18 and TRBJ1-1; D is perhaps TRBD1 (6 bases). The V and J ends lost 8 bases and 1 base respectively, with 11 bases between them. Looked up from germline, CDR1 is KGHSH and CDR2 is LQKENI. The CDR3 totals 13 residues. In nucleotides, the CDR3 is TGTGCCAGCACGGACAGCCAGAACACTGAAGCTTTCTTT. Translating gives CASTDSQNTEAFF. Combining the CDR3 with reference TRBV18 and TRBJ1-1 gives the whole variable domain NAGVMQNPRHLVRRRGQEARLRCSPMKGHSHVYWYRQLPEEGLKFMVYLQKENIIDESGMPKERFSAEFPKEGPSILRIQQVVRGDSAAYFCASTDSQNTEAFFGQGTRLTVV.

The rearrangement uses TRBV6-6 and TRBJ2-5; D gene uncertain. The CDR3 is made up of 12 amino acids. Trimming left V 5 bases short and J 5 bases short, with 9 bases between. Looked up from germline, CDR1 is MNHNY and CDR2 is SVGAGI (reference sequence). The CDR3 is CASSKQGETQYF. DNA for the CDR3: TGTGCCAGCAGTAAACAAGGGGAGACCCAGTACTTC.

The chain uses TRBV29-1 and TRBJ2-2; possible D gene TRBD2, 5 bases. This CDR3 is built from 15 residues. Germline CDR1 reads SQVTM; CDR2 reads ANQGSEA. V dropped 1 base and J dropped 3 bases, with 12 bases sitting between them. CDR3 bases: TGCAGCGTTGAAGCCGAACGAGGGTACACCGGGGAGCTGTTTTTT. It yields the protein CSVEAERGYTGELFF.

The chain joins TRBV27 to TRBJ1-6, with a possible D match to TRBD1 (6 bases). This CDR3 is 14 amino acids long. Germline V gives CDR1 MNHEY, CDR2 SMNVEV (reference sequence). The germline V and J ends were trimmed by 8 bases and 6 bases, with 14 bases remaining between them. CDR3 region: CASGYRDTNSPLHF. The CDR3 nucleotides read TGTGCCAGCGGATACAGGGACACTAATTCACCCCTCCACTTT.

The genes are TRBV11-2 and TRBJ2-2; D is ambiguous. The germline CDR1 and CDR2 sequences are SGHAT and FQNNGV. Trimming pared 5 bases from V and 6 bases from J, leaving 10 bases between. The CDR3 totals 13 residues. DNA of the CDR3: TGTGCCAGCAGCCCTGTTCTGCCCGGGGAGCTGTTTTTT. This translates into CASSPVLPGELFF. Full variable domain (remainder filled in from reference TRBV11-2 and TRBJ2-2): EAGVAQSPRYKIIEKRQSVAFWCNPISGHATLYWYQQILGQGPKLLIQFQNNGVVDDSQLPKDRFSAERLKGVDSTLKIQPAKLEDSAVYLCASSPVLPGELFFGEGSRLTVL.

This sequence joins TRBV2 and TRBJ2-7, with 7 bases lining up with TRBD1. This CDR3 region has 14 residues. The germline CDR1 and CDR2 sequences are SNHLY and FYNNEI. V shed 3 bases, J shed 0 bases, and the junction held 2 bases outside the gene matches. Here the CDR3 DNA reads TGTGCCAGCAGTGACTGGGACAGCTCCTACGAGCAGTACTTC. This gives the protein CASSDWDSSYEQYF.

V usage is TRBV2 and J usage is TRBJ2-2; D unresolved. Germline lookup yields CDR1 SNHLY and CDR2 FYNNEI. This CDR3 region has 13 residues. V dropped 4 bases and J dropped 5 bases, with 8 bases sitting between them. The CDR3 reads CASSVLETGELFF. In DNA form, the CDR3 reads TGTGCCAGCAGTGTTTTGGAGACCGGGGAGCTGTTTTTT. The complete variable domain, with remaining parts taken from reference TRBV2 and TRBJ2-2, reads EPEVTQTPSHQVTQMGQEVILRCVPISNHLYFYWYRQILGQKVEFLVSFYNNEISEKSEIFDDQFSVERPDGSNFTLKIRSTKLEDSAMYFCASSVLETGELFFGEGSRLTVL.

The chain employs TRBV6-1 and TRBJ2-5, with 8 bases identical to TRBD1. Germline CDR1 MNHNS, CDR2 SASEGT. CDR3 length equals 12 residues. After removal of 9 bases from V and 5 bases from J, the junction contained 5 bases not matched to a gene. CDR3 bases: TGTGCCAGTTACAGGGGGATGGAGACCCAGTACTTC. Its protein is CASYRGMETQYF.

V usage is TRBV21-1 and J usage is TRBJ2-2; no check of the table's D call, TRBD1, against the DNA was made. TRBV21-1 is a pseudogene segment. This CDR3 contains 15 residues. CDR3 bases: TGTGCCAGCAGCAAAGTTCCAGGGCCCATAGGGGAGCTGTTTTTT. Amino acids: CASSKVPGPIGELFF.

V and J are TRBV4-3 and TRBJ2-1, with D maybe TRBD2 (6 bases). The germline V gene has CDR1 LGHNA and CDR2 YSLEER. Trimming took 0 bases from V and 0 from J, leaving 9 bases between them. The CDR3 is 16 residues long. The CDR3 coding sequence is TGCGCCAGCAGCCAAGACGGGGGAGGCTCCTACAATGAGCAGTTCTTC. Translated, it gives CASSQDGGGSYNEQFF.

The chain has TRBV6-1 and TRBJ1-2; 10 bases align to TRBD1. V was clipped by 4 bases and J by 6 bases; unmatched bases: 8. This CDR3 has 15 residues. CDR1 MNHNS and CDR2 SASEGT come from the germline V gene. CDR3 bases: TGTGCCAGCAGTGGTCCGGGACAGGGGACACATGGCTACACCTTC. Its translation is CASSGPGQGTHGYTF.

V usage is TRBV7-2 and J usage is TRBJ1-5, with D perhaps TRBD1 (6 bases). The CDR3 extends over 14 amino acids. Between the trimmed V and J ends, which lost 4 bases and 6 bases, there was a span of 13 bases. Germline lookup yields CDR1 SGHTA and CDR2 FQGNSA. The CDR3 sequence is CASSSRQESQPQHF. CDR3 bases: TGTGCCAGCAGCTCGAGACAGGAGAGTCAGCCCCAGCATTTT.

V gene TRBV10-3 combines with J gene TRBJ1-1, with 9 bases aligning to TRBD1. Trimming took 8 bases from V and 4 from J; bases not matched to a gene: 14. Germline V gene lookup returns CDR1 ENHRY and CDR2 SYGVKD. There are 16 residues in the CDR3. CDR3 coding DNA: TGTGCCATCGGGGGGACAGGGACAGGTACAGGCACTGAAGCTTTCTTT. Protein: CAIGGTGTGTGTEAFF.

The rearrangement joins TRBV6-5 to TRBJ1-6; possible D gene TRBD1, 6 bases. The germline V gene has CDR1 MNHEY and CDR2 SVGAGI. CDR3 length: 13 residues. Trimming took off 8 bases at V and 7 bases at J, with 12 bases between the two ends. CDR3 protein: CASRGGPNSPLHF. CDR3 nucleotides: TGTGCCAGCCGCGGGGGGCCGAATTCACCCCTCCACTTT.

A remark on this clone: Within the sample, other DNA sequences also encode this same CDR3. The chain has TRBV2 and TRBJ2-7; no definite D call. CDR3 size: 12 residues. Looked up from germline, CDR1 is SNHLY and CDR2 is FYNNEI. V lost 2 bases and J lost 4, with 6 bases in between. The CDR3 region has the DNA TGTGCCAGCAGTGAAACAAGTTACGAGCAGTACTTC. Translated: CASSETSYEQYF.

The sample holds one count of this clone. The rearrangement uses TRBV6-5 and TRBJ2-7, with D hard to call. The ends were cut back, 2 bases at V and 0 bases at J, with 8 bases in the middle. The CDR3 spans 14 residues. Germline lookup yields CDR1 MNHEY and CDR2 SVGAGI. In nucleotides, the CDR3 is TGTGCCAGCAGTTACCGCCAGGCCTCCTACGAGCAGTACTTC. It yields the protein CASSYRQASYEQYF.

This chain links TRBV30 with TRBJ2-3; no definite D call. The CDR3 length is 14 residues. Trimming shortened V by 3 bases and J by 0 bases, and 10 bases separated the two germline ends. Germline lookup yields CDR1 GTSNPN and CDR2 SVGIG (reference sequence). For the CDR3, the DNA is TGTGCCTGGAGAGGGCTTGTTAGCACAGATACGCAGTATTTT. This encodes CAWRGLVSTDTQYF. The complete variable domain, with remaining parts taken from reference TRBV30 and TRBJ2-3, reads SQTIHQWPATLVQPVGSPLSLECTVEGTSNPNLYWYRQAAGRGLQLLFYSVGIGQISSEVPQNLSASRPQDRQFILSSKKLLLSDSGFYLCAWRGLVSTDTQYFGPGTRLTVL.

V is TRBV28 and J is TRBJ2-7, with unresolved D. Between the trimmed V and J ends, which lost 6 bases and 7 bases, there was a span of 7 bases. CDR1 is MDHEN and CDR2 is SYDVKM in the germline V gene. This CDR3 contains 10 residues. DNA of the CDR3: TGTGCCAGCAGCTCCTTTGAGCAGTACTTC. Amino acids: CASSSFEQYF.

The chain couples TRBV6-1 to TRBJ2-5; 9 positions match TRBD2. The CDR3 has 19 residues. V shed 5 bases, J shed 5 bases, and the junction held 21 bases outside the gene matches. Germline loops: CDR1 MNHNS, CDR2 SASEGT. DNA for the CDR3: TGTGCCAGCAGTCAAGGGGGTAGCGGGGGACACCGGATCTGGGAGACCCAGTACTTC. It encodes CASSQGGSGGHRIWETQYF.

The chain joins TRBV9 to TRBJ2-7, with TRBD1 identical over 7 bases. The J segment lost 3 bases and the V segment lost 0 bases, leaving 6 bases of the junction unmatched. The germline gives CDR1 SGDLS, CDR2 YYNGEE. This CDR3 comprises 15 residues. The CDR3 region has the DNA TGTGCCAGCAGCGTAGGCCCGGGACAGATCTACGAGCAGTACTTC. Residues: CASSVGPGQIYEQYF.

CDR3 sequence reads: CASSFLTGEKLFF. CDR3 nucleotide sequence: TGTGCCAGCAGCTTTCTTACGGGGGAAAAACTGTTTTTT. This chain connects TRBV14 to TRBJ1-4; the D is unclear. Germline-derived CDR1 and CDR2 are SGHDN and FVKESK. The CDR3 covers 13 residues. Trimming stripped 5 bases from V and 8 bases from J, with 12 bases between.

CDR3 residues: CATAPDRTFYEAFF. The CDR3 region has the DNA TGTGCCACCGCTCCAGATCGAACCTTTTATGAAGCTTTCTTT. The V gene is TRBV10-3, the J gene TRBJ1-1, with no clear D. The CDR3 is 14 amino acids. Germline loops: CDR1 ENHRY, CDR2 SYGVKD. The ends were cut back, 10 bases at V and 7 bases at J, with 22 bases in the middle.

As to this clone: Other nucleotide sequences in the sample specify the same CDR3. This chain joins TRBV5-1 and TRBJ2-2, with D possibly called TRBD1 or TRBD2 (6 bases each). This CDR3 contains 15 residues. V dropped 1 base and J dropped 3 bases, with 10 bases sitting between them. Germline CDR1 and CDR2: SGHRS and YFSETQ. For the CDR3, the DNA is TGCGCCAGCAGCTTGTTTAGGGGGGACACCGGGGAGCTGTTTTTT. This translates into CASSLFRGDTGELFF.

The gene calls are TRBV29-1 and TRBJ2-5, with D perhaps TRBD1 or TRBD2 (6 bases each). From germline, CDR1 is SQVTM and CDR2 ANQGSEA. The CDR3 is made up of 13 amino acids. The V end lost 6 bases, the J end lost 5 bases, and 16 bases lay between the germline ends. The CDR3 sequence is CSVREQGRETQYF. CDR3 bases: TGCAGCGTGCGGGAACAGGGTCGGGAGACCCAGTACTTC.